The TCR beta chain described here comes from a study of regulatory T cells in long-lasting Graves disease. As regards this clonotype: Antigen unknown.

This CDR3 region has 16 residues. Germline trimming cut 6 bases from V and 2 bases from J; bases unmatched to any gene: 8. From germline, CDR1 is MDHEN and CDR2 SYDVKM. Described time point: newly diagnosed GD, antithyroid drugs for less than 3 months. After RNA was extracted from PBMCs, the TCR library was made from it. Study-wide points: A greater number of public clonotypes (around 2,700) was shared by persistent patients than by new patients (about 990).

HTBI primers from iRepertoire and Arm-PCR of CDR3 regions yielded the TCR beta libraries. TCRdb fed the multiplex PCR reads into MiXCR, producing one record per CDR3 protein. The sample has around 470,000 distinct CDR3 sequences, around 13% seen once; the top ten hold approximately 15%. These sequences were also reported in another study, on T cells in Graves' hyperthyroidism and ophthalmopathy. That report notes: Not enrolled were patients with uncontrolled infection, other autoimmune disease, pregnancy or lactation. First-round RT-PCR with HTBI primers amplified the TCR CDR3 region.

This clonotype originated in a woman between 50 and 59 years old with Graves disease. Specimen: peripheral blood mononuclear cells (PBMCs), collected at new diagnosis, from a patient treated with antithyroid drugs. The chain has TRBV28 and TRBJ2-7, with 12 bases identical to TRBD2. Written as DNA, the CDR3 is TGTGCCAGCAGCTCACTAGCGGGAGGACCCCCCTACGAGCAGTACTTC. Its protein product is CASSSLAGGPPYEQYF.